These 27 T cell receptor beta chains were sequenced from one sample in a study of blood T cell repertoires in COVID-19. The assay was immunoSEQ multiplex PCR, and TCRdb's table has in-frame clones only and misses some. Counted here are 310,000 or so clones, roughly 88% occurring once; the ten biggest clones make up 1.6%. Source material: peripheral blood. All receptors derive from a woman in her 50s with acute or convalescent COVID-19.

This clone was recorded a few times. The chain is built from TRBV9 and TRBJ2-3; unclear D gene. The CDR3 covers 15 residues. V was shortened by 3 bases and J by 4 bases, with 15 bases between the two germline ends. Germline values: CDR1 SGDLS, CDR2 YYNGEE. The CDR3 here is CASSASLEESDTQYF. CDR3 DNA: TGTGCCAGCAGCGCCTCGCTAGAGGAATCAGATACGCAGTATTTT.

This clone has a single count. In nucleotides, the CDR3 is TGTGCCAGTAGCCGGGGGGCTAGCGGGAGGGAAGATACGCAGTATTTT. This translates into CASSRGASGREDTQYF. The gene calls are TRBV19 and TRBJ2-3; 12 bases align to TRBD2. V lost 6 bases to trimming and J lost 5 bases; unmatched junction nucleotides: 9. The CDR3 loop spans 16 amino acids. Germline CDR1 is LNHDA and CDR2 is SQIVND (reference sequence).

CDR3: CASSPHSGTDTQYF. The CDR3, as DNA: TGTGCCAGCAGCCCTCATAGCGGCACAGATACGCAGTATTTT. The J gene is TRBJ2-3, the V gene TRBV7-3, with D tentatively TRBD2 (5 bases). The CDR3 contains 14 residues. Between the trimmed V and J ends, which lost 5 bases and 1 base, there was a span of 10 bases. The germline CDR1 and CDR2 sequences are SGHTA and FQGTGA.

This sequence joins TRBV5-1 and TRBJ2-5; 9 bases align to TRBD1. Germline-derived CDR1 and CDR2 are SGHRS and YFSETQ. Trimming removed 4 bases from V and 2 bases from J; junction bases left unmatched: 9. CDR3 size: 16 residues. For the CDR3, the DNA is TGCGCCAGCAGCCAAGGACAGGGGACCCAACAAGAGACCCAGTACTTC. Amino acids: CASSQGQGTQQETQYF.

This sequence joins TRBV20-1 and TRBJ2-5; 7 bases are a match to TRBD2. The CDR3 has 15 residues. V gave up 3 bases and J gave up 5 bases; unmatched junction bases: 12. Germline values: CDR1 DFQATT, CDR2 SNEGSKA (reference sequence). CDR3 amino acids: CSASSGQWLSETQYF. For the CDR3, the DNA is TGCAGTGCTAGTAGCGGGCAATGGCTTTCGGAGACCCAGTACTTC.

The chain is built from TRBV4-2 and TRBJ2-7, with TRBD1 matching over 8 bases. Germline CDR1 reads LGHNA; CDR2 reads YNFKEQ. CDR3 size: 16 residues. The V and J ends lost 2 bases and 9 bases, in that order; junction bases with no gene match: 15. The CDR3 spells CASSQSSRDRLRGQYF. The CDR3 nucleotides read TGTGCCAGCAGCCAAAGTAGTCGGGACAGGCTTCGTGGGCAGTACTTC.

The V and J genes are TRBV9 and TRBJ1-1; 10 bases match TRBD1. V was pared by 7 bases and J by 4 bases, with 10 bases of the junction left unmatched. Per the germline V gene, CDR1 is SGDLS and CDR2 is YYNGEE. The CDR3 spans 15 residues. CDR3 sequence (DNA): TGTGCCAGCGGTGCGCTGGGACAGGGGTTCACTGAAGCTTTCTTT. It specifies CASGALGQGFTEAFF.

The genes are TRBV4-2 and TRBJ2-7, with TRBD1 as a possible D gene (6 bases). The V end lost 3 bases, the J end lost 3 bases, and 15 bases lay between the germline ends. Germline loops: CDR1 LGHNA, CDR2 YNFKEQ. This CDR3 is built from 15 residues. CDR3 in amino acids: CASSHPVTGFYEQYF. For the CDR3, the DNA is TGTGCCAGCAGCCACCCAGTAACAGGGTTCTACGAGCAGTACTTC.

The gene calls are TRBV3-1 (or the pseudogene TRBV3-2) and TRBJ2-2; D is perhaps TRBD2 (6 bases). V lost 7 bases and J 5 bases, leaving 20 bases between the germline ends. There are 16 residues in the CDR3. Germline CDR1 reads LGHDT; CDR2 reads YNNKEL (reference sequence). CDR3 amino acids: CASNRRADRGTGELFF. The CDR3 DNA reads as TGTGCCAGCAACCGGAGGGCCGATCGGGGTACCGGGGAGCTGTTTTTT.

For the CDR3, the DNA is TGTGCCAGCAGTTACTCAACGATGAGAGATACGCAGTATTTT. Its protein is CASSYSTMRDTQYF. V is TRBV6-2 or TRBV6-3 and J is TRBJ2-3, with D unclear. Germline-derived CDR1 and CDR2 are MNHEY and SVGEGT. The CDR3 is 14 amino acids. V was pared by 0 bases and J by 5 bases, with 9 bases between.

On this clone itself: Other nucleotide sequences from this sample produce the same CDR3. The gene calls are TRBV28 and TRBJ2-7; 12 bases match TRBD2. The CDR3 has 15 amino acids. J was trimmed by 3 bases and V by 4 bases; bases with no gene match: 4. Germline CDR1 reads MDHEN; CDR2 reads SYDVKM. CDR3 bases: TGTGCCAGCAGTTCAGGACTAGCGGGAATCTACGAGCAGTACTTC. Translating gives CASSSGLAGIYEQYF.

The rearrangement joins TRBV4-3 to TRBJ1-5; D gene unclear. The CDR3 totals 14 residues. Germline loops: CDR1 LGHNA, CDR2 YSLEER. V lost 1 base and J 5 bases, leaving 9 bases between the germline ends. The CDR3 spells CASSQGRGDQPQHF. The CDR3 DNA reads TGCGCCAGCAGCCAAGGTCGCGGCGATCAGCCCCAGCATTTT.

The V gene is TRBV4-2, the J gene TRBJ2-3, with TRBD2 identical over 14 bases. The J segment lost 4 bases and the V segment lost 2 bases, leaving 11 bases of the junction unmatched. Per the germline V gene, CDR1 is LGHNA and CDR2 is YNFKEQ. This CDR3 is 19 amino acids long. The CDR3: CASSQPSKGLAGAADTQYF. For the CDR3, the DNA is TGTGCCAGCAGCCAACCCTCAAAGGGACTAGCGGGAGCGGCAGATACGCAGTATTTT.

The V call is TRBV6-2 or TRBV6-3, the J call TRBJ2-6; TRBD1 matches 9 bases. The CDR3 extends over 19 amino acids. V shed 5 bases, J shed 2 bases, and the junction held 13 bases outside the gene matches. Germline loops: CDR1 MNHEY, CDR2 SVGEGT. The CDR3 protein is CASSKSSGTGTAGANVLTF. The CDR3 coding sequence is TGTGCCAGCAGTAAATCTTCCGGGACAGGGACTGCTGGGGCCAACGTCCTGACTTTC.

The CDR3 DNA is TGTGCCAGCAGTCCAATCGGAGCTAGCGGAGCCTACGAGCAGTACTTC. It specifies CASSPIGASGAYEQYF. V gene TRBV28 combines with J gene TRBJ2-7; 7 bases are a match to TRBD2. The CDR3 is 16 amino acids. Trimming at V came to 5 bases and at J to 2 bases, leaving 12 bases not matched to a gene. Germline values: CDR1 MDHEN, CDR2 SYDVKM.

V is TRBV7-8 and J is TRBJ2-2, with 13 bases fitting TRBD2. In germline, CDR1 is SGHVS, CDR2 FQNEAQ. V trimming: 4 bases; J trimming: 8 bases; junction bases outside the gene matches: 7. The CDR3 length is 16 residues. Here the CDR3 DNA reads TGTGCCAGCAGCTCTGGACTAGCGGGAGTGGTAGGGGAGCTGTTTTTT. This sequence encodes CASSSGLAGVVGELFF. The entire variable domain, with the rest obtained from reference TRBV7-8 and TRBJ2-2, is as follows: GAGVSQSPRYKVAKRGQDVALRCDPISGHVSLFWYQQALGQGPEFLTYFQNEAQLDKSGLPSDRFFAERPEGSVSTLKIQRTQQEDSAVYLCASSSGLAGVVGELFFGEGSRLTVL.

The V gene is TRBV27, the J gene TRBJ2-3; 8 nucleotides line up with TRBD2. The V and J ends lost 4 bases and 3 bases, in that order; junction bases with no gene match: 12. Germline V CDR1 and CDR2: MNHEY, SMNVEV (reference sequence). This CDR3 contains 17 residues. CDR3 amino acids: CASSSRGGGRKTDTQYF. CDR3 DNA: TGTGCCAGCAGTTCCCGTGGTGGCGGGAGGAAAACAGATACGCAGTATTTT.

The V and J genes are TRBV27 and TRBJ2-7, with 7 bases that match TRBD2. Germline V gene data show CDR1 as MNHEY and CDR2 as SMNVEV (reference sequence). The CDR3 covers 14 residues. V trimming: 6 bases; J trimming: 3 bases; junction bases outside the gene matches: 8. This chain's CDR3 is CASSGGTTDYEQYF. In DNA form, the CDR3 reads TGTGCCAGCAGCGGGGGGACCACAGACTACGAGCAGTACTTC.

Note on this clone: Other nucleotide sequences from this sample produce the same CDR3. The rearrangement joins TRBV19 to TRBJ1-5; the match to TRBD1 covers 10 bases. Germline-derived CDR1 and CDR2 are LNHDA and SQIVND (reference sequence). The length of the CDR3 is 14 residues. Unmatched junction bases numbered 1, after V lost 6 bases and J lost 2 bases. CDR3 DNA: TGTGCCAGTAGAGGGACAGGGGGCAATCAGCCCCAGCATTTT. Its translation is CASRGTGGNQPQHF.

The chain couples TRBV2 to TRBJ1-4, with TRBD1 as a possible D gene (6 bases). CDR3 size: 17 residues. V was shortened by 5 bases and J by 8 bases, with 24 bases between the two germline ends. Per the germline V gene, CDR1 is SNHLY and CDR2 is FYNNEI. CDR3 loop: CASSSRYPGGPGEKLFF. CDR3 in DNA: TGTGCCAGCAGTTCCCGATACCCCGGGGGGCCGGGAGAAAAACTGTTTTTT.

The rearrangement uses TRBV12-3 or TRBV12-4 and TRBJ1-2; tentatively, D is TRBD1 (5 bases). Between the trimmed V and J ends, which lost 5 bases and 6 bases, there was a span of 13 bases. The CDR3 covers 13 residues. The CDR3: CASSAGTRDGYTF. The CDR3 DNA sequence: TGTGCCAGCAGTGCCGGGACTCGGGATGGCTACACCTTC.

The rearrangement uses TRBV11-3 and TRBJ1-2; D is possibly TRBD1 (6 bases). In germline, CDR1 is SGHNT, CDR2 YENEEA. The CDR3 is 13 amino acids. Trimming took 3 bases from V and 4 from J, leaving 9 bases between them. This chain's CDR3 is CASSLGAGYGYTF. CDR3 nucleotides: TGTGCCAGCAGCTTGGGGGCGGGCTATGGCTACACCTTC. Full variable domain (missing parts from reference TRBV11-3 and TRBJ1-2): EAGVVQSPRYKIIEKKQPVAFWCNPISGHNTLYWYLQNLGQGPELLIRYENEEAVDDSQLPKDRFSAERLKGVDSTLKIQPAELGDSAVYLCASSLGAGYGYTFGSGTRLTVV.

The rearrangement joins TRBV10-3 to TRBJ2-5, with D perhaps matching TRBD2 (5 bases). The CDR3 sequence is 14 residues long. V lost 3 bases and J 5 bases, leaving 13 bases between the germline ends. Looked up from germline, CDR1 is ENHRY and CDR2 is SYGVKD. DNA for the CDR3: TGTGCCATCAGTGACCGAAAAGGCGGGGAGACCCAGTACTTC. It encodes CAISDRKGGETQYF.

V is TRBV29-1 and J is TRBJ2-7; 12 bases are a match to TRBD2. The CDR3 is made up of 13 amino acids. Germline assignment: CDR1 SQVTM and CDR2 ANQGSEA. V gave up 7 bases and J gave up 4 bases; unmatched junction bases: 5. This CDR3 reads CSATGLAGYEQYF. The DNA for the CDR3 is TGCAGCGCGACGGGACTAGCGGGTTACGAGCAGTACTTC.

This chain links TRBV9 with TRBJ1-1; D is unclear. Germline lookup yields CDR1 SGDLS and CDR2 YYNGEE. The CDR3 totals 15 residues. The V and J ends lost 0 bases and 4 bases respectively, with 13 bases between them. As DNA, the CDR3 is TGTGCCAGCAGCGTAGAAATTCGGGGAGGCACTGAAGCTTTCTTT. Translating it yields CASSVEIRGGTEAFF.

The chain joins TRBV27 to TRBJ2-7, with TRBD1 identical over 7 bases. V shed 5 bases and J 2 bases; nucleotides not matched to a gene: 6. CDR1 and CDR2 from the germline V gene are MNHEY and SMNVEV (reference sequence). The CDR3 sequence is 14 residues long. The CDR3 loop reads CASSIRQGAYEQYF. As DNA, the CDR3 is TGTGCCAGCAGTATACGACAGGGAGCCTACGAGCAGTACTTC.

The chain is built from TRBV28 and TRBJ1-1, with a possible D match to TRBD1 (6 bases). The CDR3 totals 14 residues. Germline V gives CDR1 MDHEN, CDR2 SYDVKM. V was trimmed by 5 bases and J by 2 bases, leaving 12 bases between them. This chain's CDR3 is CASSPRQANTEAFF. CDR3 DNA sequence: TGTGCCAGCAGTCCCCGACAGGCTAACACTGAAGCTTTCTTT.